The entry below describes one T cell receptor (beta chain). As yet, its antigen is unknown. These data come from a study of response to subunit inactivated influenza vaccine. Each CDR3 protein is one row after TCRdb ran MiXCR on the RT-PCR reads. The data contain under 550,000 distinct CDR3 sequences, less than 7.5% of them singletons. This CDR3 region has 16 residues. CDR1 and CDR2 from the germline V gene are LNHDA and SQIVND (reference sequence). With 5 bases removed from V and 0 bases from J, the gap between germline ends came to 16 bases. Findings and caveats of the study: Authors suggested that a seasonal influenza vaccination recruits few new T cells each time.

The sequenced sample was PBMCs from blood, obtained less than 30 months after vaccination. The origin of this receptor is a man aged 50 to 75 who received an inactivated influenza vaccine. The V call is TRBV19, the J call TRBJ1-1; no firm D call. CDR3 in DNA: TGTGCCAGTAGTCGGGAGGCGGCAGTCATGAACACTGAAGCTTTCTTT. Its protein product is CASSREAAVMNTEAFF.